Listed below are T cell receptor beta chains from one sample, sequenced in a study of cytomegalovirus exposure and HLA in healthy donors. Some clones are missing from TCRdb's copy, which holds only in-frame ones; the method was immunoSEQ multiplex PCR. This sample has fewer than 150,000 clones, with about 80% found just once. Material: PBMCs. The receptors were sampled from a man aged 25-45 years in good health and CMV-seronegative. Both conserved end residues are part of each CDR3. The order of the fields is V gene, clone size, J gene, D gene, CDR3 DNA, CDR3 protein. D genes are given only for firm matches. The size field is filled for only some rows; it gives once, few, many or a size class.

>TRBV5-6|once|TRBJ2-1|TRBD2
TGTGCCAGCAGCTGGGCTAGCGGGCCCTCCTACAATGAGCAGTTCTTC
CASSWASGPSYNEQFF
>TRBV5-6|NA|TRBJ1-3|NA
TGTGCCAGCAGCTTGCGGGGTCCGGGAAACACCATATATTTT
CASSLRGPGNTIYF
>TRBV6-6|few|TRBJ2-7|NA
TGTGCCAGCAGTCTGACTGCAGTCGCGCAGTACTTC
CASSLTAVAQYF
>TRBV30|NA|TRBJ2-3|TRBD1
TGTGCCTGGAATCGAGACAGGGGGCGGAATACGCAGTATTTT
CAWNRDRGRNTQYF
>TRBV15|few|TRBJ1-4|NA
TGTGCCACCAGCAGTTTGGGGAGGGAAACTAATGAAAAACTGTTTTTT
CATSSLGRETNEKLFF
>TRBV11-2|NA|TRBJ2-7|TRBD2
TGTGCCAGCAGCTTCGCTAGCGGGCATCTTGCCTACGAGCAGTACTTC
CASSFASGHLAYEQYF
>TRBV14|NA|TRBJ1-2|TRBD1
TGTGCCAGCAGCCGAAGACCTTTGACAGGGGTATATGGCTACACCTTC
CASSRRPLTGVYGYTF
>TRBV5-4|NA|TRBJ2-7|NA
TGTGCCAGCAGCTTCGGGGGAAATTACGAGCAGTACTTC
CASSFGGNYEQYF
>TRBV10-3|NA|TRBJ2-7|TRBD1
TGTGCCATCAGTGACACGGGACAGGGGAGAGAGCAGTACTTC
CAISDTGQGREQYF
>TRBV7-9|NA|TRBJ2-1|NA
TGTGCCAGCAGCCCCCCCGGCGTACGGGTCGATGAGCAGTTCTTC
CASSPPGVRVDEQFF
>TRBV5-1|NA|TRBJ2-7|TRBD1
TGCGCCAGCAGCCCGGGACAGGGGGGACGCTACGAGCAGTACTTC
CASSPGQGGRYEQYF
>TRBV28|NA|TRBJ2-7|NA
TGTGCCAGCAGCTTCGTCGGGTACGAGCAGTACTTC
CASSFVGYEQYF
>TRBV6-5|NA|TRBJ2-3|TRBD2
TGTGCCAGCAGGCCGGGACTAGGCACAGATACGCAGTATTTT
CASRPGLGTDTQYF
>TRBV18|NA|TRBJ2-7|TRBD2
TGTGCCAGCTCACCAGGGACTAGCGGGAGAAGCTACGAGCAGTACTTC
CASSPGTSGRSYEQYF
>TRBV6-5|NA|TRBJ2-3|TRBD2
TGTGCCAGCTGCACGACTAGCGGATACACAGATACGCAGTATTTT
CASCTTSGYTDTQYF
>TRBV15|NA|TRBJ1-2|NA
TGTGCCACCAGCAGAGATCAAGCGGGCTACACCTTC
CATSRDQAGYTF
>TRBV10-3|NA|TRBJ2-1|NA
TGTGCCGTCCGAGAAAACCGGGGAGACAATGAGCAGTTCTTC
CAVRENRGDNEQFF
>TRBV4-3|once|TRBJ2-3|TRBD2
TGCGCCAGCAGCCAAGCCCCATGGGGGGAGGGCCGGCGCACAGATACGCAGTATTTT
CASSQAPWGEGRRTDTQYF
>TRBV6-4|NA|TRBJ2-3|TRBD1
TGTGCCAGCAGTGACGGGACAGGGGGCACAGATACGCAGTATTTT
CASSDGTGGTDTQYF
>TRBV7-2|once|TRBJ2-7|TRBD2
TGTGCCAGCAGCTCCCATACGGGAGGGCCTGGAGAGCAGTACTTC
CASSSHTGGPGEQYF
>TRBV7-9|NA|TRBJ1-2|TRBD1
TGTGCCAGCAGCCATATTGACAGGGTCTATGGCTACACCTTC
CASSHIDRVYGYTF
>TRBV6-1|few|TRBJ2-4|TRBD1
TGTGCCAGCAGTGCCGGGACAGCCTTTCAGTACTTC
CASSAGTAFQYF
>TRBV19|NA|TRBJ1-5|TRBD1
TGTGCCAGTAGTACGCCGACAGGGAAATTGGCGCCCCAGCATTTT
CASSTPTGKLAPQHF
>TRBV5-1|NA|TRBJ2-2|TRBD2
TGCGCCAGCAGCTTGGGACTAGCGGGAGGCAACGGGGAGCTGTTTTTT
CASSLGLAGGNGELFF
>TRBV28|NA|TRBJ1-1|NA
TGTGCCAGCAGGGGTCCCGGGGGATTGGGGACTGAAGCTTTCTTT
CASRGPGGLGTEAFF
>TRBV7-2|few|TRBJ2-3|NA
TGTGCCAGCAGCTTTAAGGACTATCGCACAGATACGCAGTATTTT
CASSFKDYRTDTQYF
>TRBV19|NA|TRBJ1-5|TRBD1
TGTGCCAGTAGCGCTACAGGGGGGAGGAAGCCCCAGCATTTT
CASSATGGRKPQHF
>TRBV23-1|few|TRBJ1-6|NA
TGCGCCAGCAGTCAATCGAGGGTTCCACCCCTCCACTTT
CASSQSRVPPLHF
>TRBV27|NA|TRBJ1-6|NA
TGTGCCAGCAGTTTCGGAGGGCTCGATAATTCACCCCTCCACTTT
CASSFGGLDNSPLHF
>TRBV10-3|NA|TRBJ1-1|NA
TGTGCCATCAGTGACCCTACGCAGAGGCTTGAAGCTTTCTTT
CAISDPTQRLEAFF
>TRBV28|NA|TRBJ1-2|TRBD1
TGTGCCAGCATCGGACAGGGATCTGGCTACACCTTC
CASIGQGSGYTF
>TRBV11-3|once|TRBJ2-2|NA
TGTGCCAGCAGCTCGAGACAGGCCACCGGGGAGCTGTTTTTT
CASSSRQATGELFF
>TRBV5-4|NA|TRBJ2-3|TRBD2
TGTGCCAGCAGCTTCAACGCGGGAGAAGCAGATACGCAGTATTTT
CASSFNAGEADTQYF
>TRBV6-5|NA|TRBJ2-7|TRBD2
TGTGCCAGCAGTCCGGGACTAGCGGCCTCCTACGAGCAGTACTTC
CASSPGLAASYEQYF
>TRBV28|NA|TRBJ1-5|TRBD1
TGTGCCAGCAGTTCCCCCTCTGGCAGGGGGCCGGATCAGCCCCAGCATTTT
CASSSPSGRGPDQPQHF
>TRBV9|NA|TRBJ1-4|NA
TGTGCCAGCACACCCACTGCGGGCACTAATGAAAAACTGTTTTTT
CASTPTAGTNEKLFF
>TRBV4-1|NA|TRBJ1-2|TRBD1
TGCGCCAGCAGCCTCACGACAGGGGGTTCCTATGGCTACACCTTC
CASSLTTGGSYGYTF
>TRBV9|NA|TRBJ1-5|NA
TGTGCCAGCAACGCGGGGGCAGGCAGCAATCAGCCCCAGCATTTT
CASNAGAGSNQPQHF
>TRBV6-5|NA|TRBJ1-1|TRBD1
TGTGCCAGCAGTTACAAGACAGGGATGGGTACTGAAGCTTTCTTT
CASSYKTGMGTEAFF
>TRBV5-1|few|TRBJ2-6|NA
TGCGCCAGCAGCTTGGCCCCGGGGTCTGGGGCCAACGTCCTGACTTTC
CASSLAPGSGANVLTF
>TRBV30|NA|TRBJ1-1|TRBD1
TGTGCCTGGAGTGTAGGAGGGACAGGGGCTGAAGCTTTCTTT
CAWSVGGTGAEAFF
>TRBV19|NA|TRBJ1-2|NA
TGTGCCAGTAGTATAGATCGGGGATATAATGGCTACACCTTC
CASSIDRGYNGYTF
>TRBV18|once|TRBJ2-7|TRBD2
TGTGCCAGCTCACCTCCTAGCGGGAGTAGCTACGAGCAGTACTTC
CASSPPSGSSYEQYF
>TRBV15|NA|TRBJ2-7|TRBD1
TGTGCCACCAGCAGTTTAGGACGGACAGGGCCCTACGAGCAGTACTTC
CATSSLGRTGPYEQYF